This entry lists 19 T cell receptor beta chains sequenced from one sample in a study of blood T cell repertoires in COVID-19. Profiled with immunoSEQ multiplex PCR; TCRdb holds only in-frame clones, not every one. This sample carries over 200,000 clones, about 88% of them seen once, and the ten largest clones take roughly 2.5%. The sequenced sample was peripheral blood. All receptors come from a woman aged 55-69 years with acute or convalescent COVID-19.

This chain connects TRBV12-5 to TRBJ1-1; no reliable D call. The CDR3 extends over 16 amino acids. Trimming took 2 bases from V and 0 from J, leaving 13 bases between them. From germline, CDR1 is LGHNT and CDR2 FRNRAP. CDR3 coding DNA: TGTGCTAGTGGTTTGAGTCCGGGGTTGATGAACACTGAAGCTTTCTTT. Protein: CASGLSPGLMNTEAFF.

This sequence joins TRBV7-9 and TRBJ2-3, with TRBD2 matching over 9 bases. Germline V CDR1 and CDR2: SEHNR, FQNEAQ (reference sequence). After removal of 0 bases from V and 3 bases from J, the junction contained 4 bases not matched to a gene. The CDR3 covers 16 residues. The DNA for the CDR3 is TGTGCCAGCAGCTTAGCAATAGCGGGAGTGACAGATACGCAGTATTTT. Amino acids: CASSLAIAGVTDTQYF. Using reference TRBV7-9 and TRBJ2-3 for the parts outside the CDR3, the full variable domain is DTGVSQNPRHKITKRGQNVTFRCDPISEHNRLYWYRQTLGQGPEFLTYFQNEAQLEKSRLLSDRFSAERPKGSFSTLEIQRTEQGDSAMYLCASSLAIAGVTDTQYFGPGTRLTVL.

This clone was seen a handful of times. This chain joins TRBV7-9 and TRBJ2-3, with D unresolved. CDR3 length: 12 amino acids. V lost 5 bases and J 1 base, leaving 4 bases between the germline ends. CDR1 is SEHNR, CDR2 FQNEAQ, per germline (reference sequence). CDR3 protein: CASSAGTDTQYF. DNA for the CDR3: TGTGCCAGCAGCGCGGGCACAGATACGCAGTATTTT.

The chain is built from TRBV20-1 and TRBJ2-1, with TRBD2 identical over 7 bases. Germline V gives CDR1 DFQATT, CDR2 SNEGSKA (reference sequence). J lost 3 bases, V lost 3 bases, and 17 bases had no gene match. The CDR3 extends over 18 amino acids. The CDR3 region is CSASLGRKNLADYNEQFF. The CDR3 coding sequence is TGCAGTGCTAGTCTAGGACGGAAGAACCTAGCGGACTACAATGAGCAGTTCTTC.

The CDR3, as DNA: TGTGCCAGCAGGGAGACCGGAACCTACGAGCAGTACTTC. This sequence encodes CASRETGTYEQYF. The gene calls are TRBV6-5 and TRBJ2-7; D call uncertain. The CDR3 loop spans 13 amino acids. Trimming took 6 bases from V and 2 from J, leaving 11 bases between them. In germline, CDR1 is MNHEY, CDR2 SVGAGI.

The chain combines TRBV19 with TRBJ2-2; 8 bases map to TRBD2. This CDR3 has 15 amino acids. V lost 3 bases to trimming and J lost 3 bases; unmatched junction nucleotides: 3. From germline, CDR1 is LNHDA and CDR2 SQIVND (reference sequence). CDR3 residues: CASSMLAGYTGELFF. CDR3 coding DNA: TGTGCCAGTAGTATGCTAGCGGGTTACACCGGGGAGCTGTTTTTT.

The CDR3 bases are TGTGCCAGTAGTATAAGACCGACTAGCGGTTACACAGATACGCAGTATTTT. It is translated as CASSIRPTSGYTDTQYF. The rearrangement joins TRBV19 to TRBJ2-3, with 9 nucleotides matching TRBD2. The length of the CDR3 is 17 residues. J was trimmed by 2 bases and V by 2 bases; bases with no gene match: 8. Germline CDR1 and CDR2: LNHDA and SQIVND (reference sequence).

The V and J genes are TRBV10-1 and TRBJ1-4; 9 bases are a match to TRBD1. Germline CDR1 WNHNN, CDR2 SYGVQD (reference sequence). The CDR3 spans 16 residues. V lost 7 bases, J lost 5 bases, and 11 bases stayed unmatched. The CDR3: CASTELGQGENEKLFF. In nucleotides, the CDR3 is TGCGCCAGCACCGAACTGGGACAGGGAGAAAATGAAAAACTGTTTTTT.

The chain recombines TRBV3-1 (or the pseudogene TRBV3-2) with TRBJ1-2, with D uncertain. Trimming stripped 0 bases from V and 4 bases from J, with 18 bases between. Germline loops: CDR1 LGHDT, CDR2 YNNKEL (reference sequence). This CDR3 is 17 amino acids long. CDR3 loop: CASSQDPPSATRYGYTF. The CDR3 bases are TGTGCCAGCAGCCAAGATCCCCCATCCGCAACTCGCTATGGCTACACCTTC.

V gene TRBV7-8 combines with J gene TRBJ2-7; 8 bases align to TRBD1. Germline V gene lookup returns CDR1 SGHVS and CDR2 FQNEAQ. The CDR3 has 13 amino acids. Trimming cost V 5 bases and J 12 bases; bases outside gene matches: 12. CDR3 sequence reads: CASSLGQGQAPYF. The CDR3 region has the DNA TGTGCCAGCAGCCTAGGACAGGGACAAGCTCCGTACTTC.

This chain uses TRBV23-1 with TRBJ1-2, with 12 bases fitting TRBD1. TRBV23-1 has ORF status, its function being uncertain. The CDR3 spans 15 residues. Trimming took 7 bases from V and 6 from J; bases not matched to a gene: 9. The CDR3 protein is CASNPLRDRGHGYTF. DNA for the CDR3: TGCGCCAGCAACCCCCTCCGGGACAGGGGGCATGGCTACACCTTC.

This sequence joins TRBV6-4 and TRBJ1-5; 7 bases line up with TRBD1. The junction had 5 bases not matched to a gene; V was cut back by 0 bases and J by 9 bases. There are 14 residues in the CDR3. Germline CDR1 MRHNA, CDR2 SNTAGT. The CDR3 loop reads CASSDSRSGGPQHF. The DNA of the CDR3 is TGTGCCAGCAGTGACTCGAGATCAGGGGGGCCCCAGCATTTT.

V usage is TRBV18 and J usage is TRBJ2-5; 8 bases fit TRBD1. With V trimmed by 1 base and J by 4 bases, 8 bases remained unmatched. The CDR3 length is 16 residues. The germline V gene has CDR1 KGHSH and CDR2 LQKENI. CDR3 amino acids: CASSPLLTGDRETQYF. In DNA, the CDR3 is TGTGCCAGCTCACCACTCTTGACAGGGGACAGAGAGACCCAGTACTTC.

J is TRBJ1-2 and V is TRBV3-1 (or the pseudogene TRBV3-2); D gene ambiguous. Germline lookup yields CDR1 LGHDT and CDR2 YNNKEL (reference sequence). The CDR3 has 14 amino acids. The V and J ends lost 1 base and 4 bases respectively, with 10 bases between them. DNA of the CDR3: TGTGCCAGCAGCCAAGGAGGAGATGCCTATGGCTACACCTTC. Its protein is CASSQGGDAYGYTF.

In its sample, this clone was seen a few times. This chain joins TRBV5-6 and TRBJ1-3; D might be TRBD1 (5 bases). V shed 6 bases and J shed 3 bases, with 13 bases lying between them. This CDR3 is 14 amino acids long. CDR1 is SGHDT, CDR2 YYEEEE, per germline. For the CDR3, the DNA is TGTGCCAGCACCTTAAGGGGTTATGGAAACACCATATATTTT. As protein: CASTLRGYGNTIYF.

The DNA for the CDR3 is TGTGCCAGCTCATCAGACAGGGGAACCGGCTCTGGAAACACCATATATTTT. This encodes CASSSDRGTGSGNTIYF. V usage is TRBV18 and J usage is TRBJ1-3; 8 positions match TRBD1. Germline V lookup: CDR1 KGHSH, CDR2 LQKENI. The CDR3 has 17 residues. V was clipped by 5 bases and J by 0 bases; unmatched bases: 9.

The chain is built from TRBV18 and TRBJ1-5; no definite D call. Trimming pared 3 bases from V and 5 bases from J, leaving 8 bases between. CDR1 and CDR2 from the germline V gene are KGHSH and LQKENI. The CDR3 is made up of 13 amino acids. CDR3: CASSPAGDQPQHF. CDR3 nucleotides: TGTGCCAGCTCACCCGCGGGCGATCAGCCCCAGCATTTT.

The chain joins TRBV18 to TRBJ2-5; 7 bases are shared with TRBD1. With V trimmed by 3 bases and J by 5 bases, 3 bases remained unmatched. The germline V gene encodes CDR1 KGHSH and CDR2 LQKENI. The CDR3 is made up of 13 amino acids. The CDR3 reads CASSPGQMETQYF. The CDR3 DNA is TGTGCCAGCTCACCGGGACAGATGGAGACCCAGTACTTC.

The V and J genes are TRBV28 and TRBJ1-5; TRBD1 agrees at 7 bases. Trimming at V came to 2 bases and at J to 3 bases, leaving 7 bases not matched to a gene. This CDR3 comprises 16 residues. The germline V gene has CDR1 MDHEN and CDR2 SYDVKM. For the CDR3, the DNA is TGTGCCAGCAGTTTACGAACAGGGGCTTCCAATCAGCCCCAGCATTTT. It translates to CASSLRTGASNQPQHF.